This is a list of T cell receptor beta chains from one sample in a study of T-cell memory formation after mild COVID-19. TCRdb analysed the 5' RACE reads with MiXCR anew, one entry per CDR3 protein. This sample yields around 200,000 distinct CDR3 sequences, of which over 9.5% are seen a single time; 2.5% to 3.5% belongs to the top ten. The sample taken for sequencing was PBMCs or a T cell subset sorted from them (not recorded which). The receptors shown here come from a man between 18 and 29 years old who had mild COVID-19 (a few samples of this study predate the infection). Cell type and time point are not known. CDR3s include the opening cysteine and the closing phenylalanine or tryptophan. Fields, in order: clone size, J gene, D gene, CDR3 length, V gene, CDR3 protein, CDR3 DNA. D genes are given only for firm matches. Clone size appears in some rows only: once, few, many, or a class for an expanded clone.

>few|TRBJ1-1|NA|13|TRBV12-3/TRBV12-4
CASSPNWGMSAFF
TGTGCCAGCAGTCCCAACTGGGGAATGTCGGCTTTCTTT
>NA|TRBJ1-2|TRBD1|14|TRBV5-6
CASSRRGTAYGYTF
TGTGCCAGCAGCCGGAGGGGGACAGCTTATGGCTACACCTTC
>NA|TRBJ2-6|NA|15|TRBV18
CASSLRSGGANVLTF
TGTGCCAGCTCACTACGGTCCGGCGGGGCCAACGTCCTGACTTTC
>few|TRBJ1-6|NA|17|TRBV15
CATSRDFGGVNNSPLHF
TGTGCCACCAGCAGAGATTTCGGGGGCGTAAATAATTCACCCCTCCACTTT
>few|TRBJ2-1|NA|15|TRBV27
CASTLWGRSKGEQFF
TGTGCCAGCACTCTCTGGGGGCGCTCCAAGGGTGAGCAGTTCTTC
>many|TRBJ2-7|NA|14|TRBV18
CASSHGGGGYEQYF
TGTGCCAGCTCTCACGGAGGGGGAGGCTACGAGCAGTACTTC
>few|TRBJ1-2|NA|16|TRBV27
CASSFDRGALNYGYTF
TGTGCCAGCAGTTTCGATAGAGGAGCGTTAAACTATGGCTACACCTTC
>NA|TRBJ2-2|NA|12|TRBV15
CATSIRGGELFF
TGTGCCACCAGCATTAGAGGCGGTGAGCTGTTTTTT
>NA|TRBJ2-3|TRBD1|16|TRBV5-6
CASSLTGTGRTDTQYF
TGTGCCAGCAGCCTGACCGGGACAGGGAGGACAGATACGCAGTATTTT
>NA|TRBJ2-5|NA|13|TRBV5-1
CASSLGASETQYF
TGCGCCAGCAGCTTAGGGGCCTCGGAGACCCAGTACTTC
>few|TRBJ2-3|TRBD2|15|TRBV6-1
CASSELGGFTDTQYF
TGTGCCAGCAGTGAATTGGGGGGGTTCACAGATACGCAGTATTTT
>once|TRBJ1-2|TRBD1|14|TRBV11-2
CASSLVTGDAGYTF
TGTGCCAGCAGCTTAGTCACAGGGGATGCTGGCTACACCTTC
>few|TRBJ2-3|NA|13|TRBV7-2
CASSLGWSDTQYF
TGTGCCAGCAGCTTAGGCTGGTCAGATACGCAGTATTTT
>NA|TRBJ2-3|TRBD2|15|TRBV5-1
CASSPERGDTDTQYF
TGCGCCAGCAGCCCGGAGCGGGGGGACACAGATACGCAGTATTTT
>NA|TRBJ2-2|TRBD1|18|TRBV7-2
CASSLGTGLFSRTGELFF
TGTGCCAGCAGCTTAGGGACAGGTTTATTTTCGCGGACCGGGGAGCTGTTTTTT
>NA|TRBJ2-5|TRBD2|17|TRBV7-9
CASSRRLAGGPGETQYF
TGTGCCAGCAGCCGACGACTAGCGGGGGGGCCAGGAGAGACCCAGTACTTC
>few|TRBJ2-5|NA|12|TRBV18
CASSPTQETQYF
TGTGCCAGCTCACCAACTCAAGAGACCCAGTACTTC
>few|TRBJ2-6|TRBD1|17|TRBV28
CAISGQGAVSGANVLTF
TGTGCCATCTCCGGACAGGGGGCTGTCTCTGGGGCCAACGTCCTGACTTTC
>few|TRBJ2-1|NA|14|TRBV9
CASTGTIGGNEQFF
TGTGCCAGCACCGGGACAATTGGGGGAAATGAGCAGTTCTTC
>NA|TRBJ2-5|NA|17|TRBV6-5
CASSYSRGGAPQETQYF
TGTGCCAGCAGTTACTCGCGTGGGGGGGCCCCCCAAGAGACCCAGTACTTC
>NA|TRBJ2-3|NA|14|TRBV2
CASSERQSTDTQYF
TGTGCCAGCAGTGAACGACAGAGCACAGATACGCAGTATTTT
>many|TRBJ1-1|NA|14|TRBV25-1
CASSVGQLNTEAFF
TGTGCCAGCAGTGTAGGACAGCTTAACACTGAAGCTTTCTTT
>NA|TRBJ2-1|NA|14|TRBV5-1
CASSLNAGINEQFF
TGCGCCAGCAGCTTAAATGCAGGGATCAATGAGCAGTTCTTC
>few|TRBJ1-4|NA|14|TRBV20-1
CSASSRGRGEKLFF
TGCAGTGCCTCCTCGAGGGGACGGGGTGAAAAACTGTTTTTT
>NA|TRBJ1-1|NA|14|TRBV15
CATSRGEGNTEAFF
TGTGCCACCAGCAGAGGAGAGGGGAACACTGAAGCTTTCTTT
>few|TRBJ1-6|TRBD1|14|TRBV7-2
CASSFEGGNSPLHF
TGTGCCAGCAGCTTCGAAGGGGGCAATTCACCCCTCCACTTT
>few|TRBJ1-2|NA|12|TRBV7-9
CASSLPGSSYTF
TGTGCCAGCAGCTTACCCGGTTCAAGCTACACCTTC
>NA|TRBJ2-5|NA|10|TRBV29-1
CSVARETQYF
TGCAGCGTTGCGCGGGAGACCCAGTACTTC
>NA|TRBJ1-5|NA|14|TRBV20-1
CSASNGYRNQPQHF
TGCAGTGCTAGTAACGGATACAGGAATCAGCCCCAGCATTTT
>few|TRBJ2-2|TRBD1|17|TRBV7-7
CASSRWAGQGVTGELFF
TGTGCCAGCAGTCGATGGGCGGGACAGGGAGTCACCGGGGAGCTGTTTTTT
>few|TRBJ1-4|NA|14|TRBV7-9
CASSWRGGDEKLFF
TGTGCCAGCAGCTGGAGGGGCGGTGATGAAAAACTGTTTTTT
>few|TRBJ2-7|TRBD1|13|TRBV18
CASSQGAQREQYF
TGTGCCAGCTCACAGGGGGCGCAGAGGGAGCAGTACTTC
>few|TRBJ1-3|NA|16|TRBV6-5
CASSYSYRVGGNTIYF
TGTGCCAGCAGTTACTCGTACAGGGTGGGTGGAAACACCATATATTTT
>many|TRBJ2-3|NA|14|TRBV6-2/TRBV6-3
CASSPWTSTDTQYF
TGTGCCAGCAGTCCTTGGACTTCCACAGATACGCAGTATTTT
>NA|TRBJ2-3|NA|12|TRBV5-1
CASSLNGDTQYF
TGCGCCAGCAGCTTGAACGGGGATACGCAGTATTTT
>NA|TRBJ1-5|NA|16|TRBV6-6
CASSYSAGGSNQPQHF
TGTGCCAGCAGTTACTCGGCAGGCGGAAGCAATCAGCCCCAGCATTTT
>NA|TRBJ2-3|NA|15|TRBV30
CAWSVPGGRTDTQYF
TGTGCCTGGAGTGTACCTGGCGGTCGCACAGATACGCAGTATTTT
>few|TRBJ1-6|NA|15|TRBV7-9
CASRGAVGANSPLHF
TGTGCCAGCAGGGGAGCGGTAGGGGCAAATTCACCCCTCCACTTT
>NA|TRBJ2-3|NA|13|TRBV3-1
CASSQLGEDTQYF
TGTGCCAGCAGCCAACTGGGGGAAGATACGCAGTATTTT
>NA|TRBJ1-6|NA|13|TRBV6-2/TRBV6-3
CASSYRSDSPLHF
TGTGCCAGCAGTTACAGGTCGGATTCACCCCTCCACTTT
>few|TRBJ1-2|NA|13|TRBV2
CATWTVGHYGYTF
TGTGCCACCTGGACAGTTGGGCACTATGGCTACACCTTC
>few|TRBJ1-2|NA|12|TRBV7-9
CASSKEDYGYTF
TGTGCCAGCAGCAAAGAGGACTATGGCTACACCTTC
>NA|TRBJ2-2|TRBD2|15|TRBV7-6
CASSAPGRGTGELFF
TGTGCCAGCAGCGCCCCAGGGCGGGGGACCGGGGAGCTGTTTTTT
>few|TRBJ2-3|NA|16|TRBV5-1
CASSPQGGLSTDTQYF
TGCGCCAGCAGCCCACAGGGGGGGCTTAGCACAGATACGCAGTATTTT
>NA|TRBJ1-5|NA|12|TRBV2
CASGLANQPQHF
TGTGCCAGCGGACTGGCAAATCAGCCCCAGCATTTT
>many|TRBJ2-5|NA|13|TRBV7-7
CASSLTVVETQYF
TGTGCCAGCAGCTTGACAGTGGTAGAGACCCAGTACTTC
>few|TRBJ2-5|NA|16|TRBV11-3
CASSSDGGSVGETQYF
TGTGCCAGCAGCTCCGACGGTGGTTCCGTAGGAGAGACCCAGTACTTC
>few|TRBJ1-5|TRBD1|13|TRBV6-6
CATWTGQGQPQHF
TGTGCCACCTGGACAGGGCAAGGTCAGCCCCAGCATTTT
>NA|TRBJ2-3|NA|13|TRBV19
CASSGQPGDTQYF
TGTGCCAGTAGCGGCCAGCCAGGGGATACGCAGTATTTT
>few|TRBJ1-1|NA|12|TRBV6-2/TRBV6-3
CASCRRNTEAFF
TGTGCCAGTTGCAGGCGAAACACTGAAGCTTTCTTT
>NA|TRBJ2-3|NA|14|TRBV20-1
CSAQPGAHPDTQYF
TGCAGTGCTCAACCAGGGGCGCATCCAGATACGCAGTATTTT
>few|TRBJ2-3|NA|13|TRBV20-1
CSARRGPPDTQYF
TGCAGTGCGCGACGGGGGCCCCCAGATACGCAGTATTTT
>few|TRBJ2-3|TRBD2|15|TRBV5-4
CASSRGGTNTDTQYF
TGTGCCAGCAGCCGGGGAGGGACTAACACAGATACGCAGTATTTT
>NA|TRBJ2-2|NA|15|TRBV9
CASSLQSDTTGELFF
TGTGCCAGCAGCCTCCAATCGGACACCACCGGGGAGCTGTTTTTT
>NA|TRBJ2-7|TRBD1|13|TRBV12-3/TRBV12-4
CASAWGTVPMQYF
TGTGCCAGCGCCTGGGGGACAGTGCCGATGCAGTACTTC
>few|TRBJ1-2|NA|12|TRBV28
CASSSQGRGYTF
TGTGCCAGCAGTTCTCAGGGCAGGGGCTACACCTTC
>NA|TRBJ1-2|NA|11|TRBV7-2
CASSLVYGYTF
TGTGCCAGCAGCTTAGTTTACGGCTACACCTTC
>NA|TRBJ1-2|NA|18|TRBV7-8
CASSSVDAAATLIYGYTF
TGTGCCAGCAGCTCGGTGGACGCAGCGGCCACGCTGATCTATGGCTACACCTTC
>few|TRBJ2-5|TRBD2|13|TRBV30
CAWSELAAETQYF
TGTGCCTGGAGTGAACTAGCGGCAGAGACCCAGTACTTC
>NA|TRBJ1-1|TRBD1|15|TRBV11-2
CASSSEHTGGVNAFF
TGTGCCAGCAGCTCGGAACACACAGGGGGAGTCAATGCTTTCTTT